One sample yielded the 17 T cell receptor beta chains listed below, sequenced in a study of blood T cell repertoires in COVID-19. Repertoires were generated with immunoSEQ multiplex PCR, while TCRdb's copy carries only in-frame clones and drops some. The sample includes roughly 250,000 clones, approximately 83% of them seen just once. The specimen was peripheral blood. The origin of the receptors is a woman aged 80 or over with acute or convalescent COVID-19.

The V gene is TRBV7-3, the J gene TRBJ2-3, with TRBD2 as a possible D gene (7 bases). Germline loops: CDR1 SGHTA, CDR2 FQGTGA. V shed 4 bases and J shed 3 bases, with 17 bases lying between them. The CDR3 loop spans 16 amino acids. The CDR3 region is CASSWLGGVRTDTQYF. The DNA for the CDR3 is TGTGCCAGCAGCTGGTTAGGGGGGGTGAGGACAGATACGCAGTATTTT.

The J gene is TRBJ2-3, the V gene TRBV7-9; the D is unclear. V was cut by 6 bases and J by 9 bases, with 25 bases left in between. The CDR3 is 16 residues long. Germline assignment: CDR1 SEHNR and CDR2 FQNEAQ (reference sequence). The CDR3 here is CASSHLQPSRFDTQYF. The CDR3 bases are TGTGCCAGCAGTCACCTCCAGCCCAGCAGGTTCGACACGCAGTATTTT.

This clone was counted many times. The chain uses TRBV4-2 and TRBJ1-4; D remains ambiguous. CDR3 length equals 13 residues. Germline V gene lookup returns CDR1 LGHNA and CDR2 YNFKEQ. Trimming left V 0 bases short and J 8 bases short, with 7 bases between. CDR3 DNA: TGTGCCAGCAGCCAAGATTTGAGGGAAAAACTGTTTTTT. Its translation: CASSQDLREKLFF.

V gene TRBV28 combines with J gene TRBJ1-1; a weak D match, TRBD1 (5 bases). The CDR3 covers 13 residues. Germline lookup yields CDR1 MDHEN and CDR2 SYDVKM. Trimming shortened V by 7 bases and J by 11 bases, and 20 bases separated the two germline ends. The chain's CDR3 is CASNQLSTERAFF. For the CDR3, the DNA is TGTGCCAGCAATCAGCTCTCGACAGAACGCGCTTTCTTT.

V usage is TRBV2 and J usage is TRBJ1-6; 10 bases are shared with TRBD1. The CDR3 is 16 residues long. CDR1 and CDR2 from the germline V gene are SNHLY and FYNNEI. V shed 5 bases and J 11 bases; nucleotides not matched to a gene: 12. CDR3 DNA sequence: TGTGCCAGCAGTTCCCGGGACAGGGGCCCGGTGACACCCCTCCACTTT. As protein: CASSSRDRGPVTPLHF.

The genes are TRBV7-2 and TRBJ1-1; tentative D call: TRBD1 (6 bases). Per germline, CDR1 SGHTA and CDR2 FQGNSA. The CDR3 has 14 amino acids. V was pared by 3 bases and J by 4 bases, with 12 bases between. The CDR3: CASSLQGTFTEAFF. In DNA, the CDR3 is TGTGCCAGCAGCTTGCAGGGGACCTTCACTGAAGCTTTCTTT. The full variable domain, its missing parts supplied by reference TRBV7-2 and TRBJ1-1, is GAGVSQSPSNKVTEKGKDVELRCDPISGHTALYWYRQSLGQGLEFLIYFQGNSAPDKSGLPSDRFSAERTGGSVSTLTIQRTQQEDSAVYLCASSLQGTFTEAFFGQGTRLTVV.

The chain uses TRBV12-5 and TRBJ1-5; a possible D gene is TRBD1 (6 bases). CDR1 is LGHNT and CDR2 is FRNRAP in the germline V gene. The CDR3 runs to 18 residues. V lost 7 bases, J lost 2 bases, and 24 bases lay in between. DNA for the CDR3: TGTGCTAGTGCCAGGGGAGGTGGGGGGGTTAAGGGCAATCAGCCCCAGCATTTT. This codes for CASARGGGGVKGNQPQHF.

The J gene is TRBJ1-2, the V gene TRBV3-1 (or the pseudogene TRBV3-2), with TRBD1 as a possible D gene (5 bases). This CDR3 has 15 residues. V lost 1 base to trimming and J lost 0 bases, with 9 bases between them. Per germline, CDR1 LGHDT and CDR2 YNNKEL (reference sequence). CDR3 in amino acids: CASSQVDRANYGYTF. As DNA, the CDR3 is TGTGCCAGCAGCCAAGTCGACAGAGCTAACTATGGCTACACCTTC.

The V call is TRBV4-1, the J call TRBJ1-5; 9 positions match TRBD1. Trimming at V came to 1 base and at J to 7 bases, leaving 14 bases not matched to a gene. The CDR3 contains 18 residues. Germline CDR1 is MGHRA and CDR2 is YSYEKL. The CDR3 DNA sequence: TGCGCCAGCAGCCAAGTAGCCCCTGGGGGGACAGGGTGGCAGCCCCAGCATTTT. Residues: CASSQVAPGGTGWQPQHF.

The CDR3 here is CASSQGGVPGYEQYF. The CDR3 DNA reads TGTGCCAGCAGCCAAGGCGGGGTCCCCGGGTACGAGCAGTACTTC. J is TRBJ2-7 and V is TRBV3-1 (or the pseudogene TRBV3-2), with a possible D match to TRBD2 (6 bases). Trimming pared 1 base from V and 4 bases from J, leaving 14 bases between. This CDR3 has 15 amino acids. Germline V gene sequence: CDR1 LGHDT, CDR2 YNNKEL (reference sequence).

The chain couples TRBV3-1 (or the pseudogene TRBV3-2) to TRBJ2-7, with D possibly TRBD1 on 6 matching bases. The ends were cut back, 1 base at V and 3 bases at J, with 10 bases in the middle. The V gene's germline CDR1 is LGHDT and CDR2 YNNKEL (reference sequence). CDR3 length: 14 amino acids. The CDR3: CASSQGTGRYEQYF. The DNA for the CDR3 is TGTGCCAGCAGCCAAGGAACAGGGCGCTACGAGCAGTACTTC.

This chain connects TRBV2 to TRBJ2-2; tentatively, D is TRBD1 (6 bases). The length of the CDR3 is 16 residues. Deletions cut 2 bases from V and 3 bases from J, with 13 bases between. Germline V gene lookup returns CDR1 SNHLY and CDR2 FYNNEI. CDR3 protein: CASSELGARDTGELFF. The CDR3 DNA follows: TGTGCCAGCAGTGAACTGGGGGCTAGAGACACCGGGGAGCTGTTTTTT.

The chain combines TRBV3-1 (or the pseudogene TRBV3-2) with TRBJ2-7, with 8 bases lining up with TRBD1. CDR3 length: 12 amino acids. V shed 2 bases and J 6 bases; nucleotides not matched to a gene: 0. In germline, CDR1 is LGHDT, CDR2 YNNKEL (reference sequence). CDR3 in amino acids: CASSQTGGEQYF. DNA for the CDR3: TGTGCCAGCAGCCAAACAGGGGGCGAGCAGTACTTC.

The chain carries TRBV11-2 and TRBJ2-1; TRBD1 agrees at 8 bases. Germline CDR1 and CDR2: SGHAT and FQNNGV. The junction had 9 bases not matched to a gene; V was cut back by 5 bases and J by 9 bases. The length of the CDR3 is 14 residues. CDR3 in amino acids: CASSRDRIFGEQFF. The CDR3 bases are TGTGCCAGCAGCCGGGACAGGATCTTTGGTGAGCAGTTCTTC.

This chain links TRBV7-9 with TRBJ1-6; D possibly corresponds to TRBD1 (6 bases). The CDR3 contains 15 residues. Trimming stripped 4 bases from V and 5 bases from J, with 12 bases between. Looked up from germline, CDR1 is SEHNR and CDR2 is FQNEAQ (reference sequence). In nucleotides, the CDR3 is TGTGCCAGCAGCTCGCGAAACAGGGATAATTCACCCCTCCACTTT. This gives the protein CASSSRNRDNSPLHF.

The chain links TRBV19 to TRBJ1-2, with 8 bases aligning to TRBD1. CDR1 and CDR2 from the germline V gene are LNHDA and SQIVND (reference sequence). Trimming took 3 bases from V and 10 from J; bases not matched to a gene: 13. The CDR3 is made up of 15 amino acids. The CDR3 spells CASSIYWGQDGTYTF. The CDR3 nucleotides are TGTGCCAGTAGTATCTATTGGGGACAGGACGGAACCTACACCTTC.

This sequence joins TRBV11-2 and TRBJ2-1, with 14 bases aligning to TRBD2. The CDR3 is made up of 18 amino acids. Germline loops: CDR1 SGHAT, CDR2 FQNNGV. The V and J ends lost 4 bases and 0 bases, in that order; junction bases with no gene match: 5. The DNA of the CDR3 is TGTGCCAGCAGCTCCGGGACTAGCGGGGGAATCTCCTACAATGAGCAGTTCTTC. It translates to CASSSGTSGGISYNEQFF.